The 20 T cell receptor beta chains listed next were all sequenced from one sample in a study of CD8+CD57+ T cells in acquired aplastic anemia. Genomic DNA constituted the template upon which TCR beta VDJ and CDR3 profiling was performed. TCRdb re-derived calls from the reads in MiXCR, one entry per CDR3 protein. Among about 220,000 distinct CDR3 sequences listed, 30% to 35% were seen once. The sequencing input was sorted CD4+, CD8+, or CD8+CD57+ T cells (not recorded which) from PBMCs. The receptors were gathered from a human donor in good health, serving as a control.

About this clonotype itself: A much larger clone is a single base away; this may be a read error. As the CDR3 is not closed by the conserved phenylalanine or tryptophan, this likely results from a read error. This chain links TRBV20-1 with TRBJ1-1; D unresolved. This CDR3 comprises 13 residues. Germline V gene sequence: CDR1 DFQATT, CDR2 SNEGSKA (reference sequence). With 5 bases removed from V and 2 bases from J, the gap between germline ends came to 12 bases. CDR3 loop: CSAWKGPNTEAFL. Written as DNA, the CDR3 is TGCAGTGCTTGGAAAGGACCAAACACTGAAGCTTTCCTT.

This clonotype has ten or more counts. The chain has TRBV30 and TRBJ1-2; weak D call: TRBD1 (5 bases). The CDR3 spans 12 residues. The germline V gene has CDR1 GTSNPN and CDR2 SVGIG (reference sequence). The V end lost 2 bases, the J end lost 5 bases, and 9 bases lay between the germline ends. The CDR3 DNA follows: TGTGCCTGGAGTCCGCAGGGATATGGCTACACCTTC. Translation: CAWSPQGYGYTF.

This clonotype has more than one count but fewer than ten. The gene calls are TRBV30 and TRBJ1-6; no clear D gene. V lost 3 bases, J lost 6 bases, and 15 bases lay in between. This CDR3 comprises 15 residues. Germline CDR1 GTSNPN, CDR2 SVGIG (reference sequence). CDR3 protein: CAWRRPDTSNSPLHF. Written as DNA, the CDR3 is TGTGCCTGGAGACGACCAGATACGAGTAATTCACCCCTCCACTTT. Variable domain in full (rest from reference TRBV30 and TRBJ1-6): SQTIHQWPATLVQPVGSPLSLECTVEGTSNPNLYWYRQAAGRGLQLLFYSVGIGQISSEVPQNLSASRPQDRQFILSSKKLLLSDSGFYLCAWRRPDTSNSPLHFGNGTRLTVT.

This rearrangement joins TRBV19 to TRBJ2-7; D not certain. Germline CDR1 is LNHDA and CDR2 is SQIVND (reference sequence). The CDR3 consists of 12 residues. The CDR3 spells CARGPLAYEQYF. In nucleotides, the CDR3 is TGTGCTAGAGGTCCCCTAGCCTACGAGCAGTACTTC.

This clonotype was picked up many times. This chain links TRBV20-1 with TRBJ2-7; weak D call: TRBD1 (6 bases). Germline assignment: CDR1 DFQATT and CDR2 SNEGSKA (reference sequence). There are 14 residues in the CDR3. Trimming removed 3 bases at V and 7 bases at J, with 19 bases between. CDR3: CSASSGAIPPEQYF. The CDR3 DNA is TGCAGTGCTAGTTCAGGGGCTATCCCACCGGAGCAGTACTTC.

CDR3 residues: CASSPSLLSNYGYTF. The CDR3 region has the DNA TGTGCCAGCAGCCCCTCCTTACTGTCTAACTATGGCTACACCTTC. The V gene is TRBV7-2, the J gene TRBJ1-2, with no clear D. V was pared by 5 bases and J by 0 bases, with 13 bases between. CDR3 length equals 15 residues. Germline assignment: CDR1 SGHTA and CDR2 FQGNSA.

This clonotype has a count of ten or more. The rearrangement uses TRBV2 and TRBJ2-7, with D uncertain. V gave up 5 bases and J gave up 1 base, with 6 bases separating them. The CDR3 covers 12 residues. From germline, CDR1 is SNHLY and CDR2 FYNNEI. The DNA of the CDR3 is TGTGCCAGCAGTACTTTTTCCTACGAGCAGTACTTC. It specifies CASSTFSYEQYF. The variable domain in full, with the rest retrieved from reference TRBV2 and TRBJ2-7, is EPEVTQTPSHQVTQMGQEVILRCVPISNHLYFYWYRQILGQKVEFLVSFYNNEISEKSEIFDDQFSVERPDGSNFTLKIRSTKLEDSAMYFCASSTFSYEQYFGPGTRLTVT.

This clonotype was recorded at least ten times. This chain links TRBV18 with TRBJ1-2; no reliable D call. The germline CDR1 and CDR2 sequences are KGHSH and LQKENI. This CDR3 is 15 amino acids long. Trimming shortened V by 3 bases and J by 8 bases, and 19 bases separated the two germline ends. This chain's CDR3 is CASSPPDASFFGYTF. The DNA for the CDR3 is TGTGCCAGCTCACCTCCAGACGCATCCTTCTTCGGCTACACCTTC.

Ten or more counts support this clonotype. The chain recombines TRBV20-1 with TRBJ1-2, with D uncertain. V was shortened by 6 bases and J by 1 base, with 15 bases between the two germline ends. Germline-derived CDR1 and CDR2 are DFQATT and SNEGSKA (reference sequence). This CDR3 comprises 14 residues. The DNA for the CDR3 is TGCAGTGCCGCCGCAGTCCGGAATAACTATGGCTACACCTTC. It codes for CSAAAVRNNYGYTF.

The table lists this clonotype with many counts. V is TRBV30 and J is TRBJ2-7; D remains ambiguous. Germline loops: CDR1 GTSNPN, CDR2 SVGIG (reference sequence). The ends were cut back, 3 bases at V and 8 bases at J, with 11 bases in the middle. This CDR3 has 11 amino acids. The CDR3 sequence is CAWRKLGQQYF. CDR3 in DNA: TGTGCCTGGAGGAAATTGGGTCAGCAGTACTTC.

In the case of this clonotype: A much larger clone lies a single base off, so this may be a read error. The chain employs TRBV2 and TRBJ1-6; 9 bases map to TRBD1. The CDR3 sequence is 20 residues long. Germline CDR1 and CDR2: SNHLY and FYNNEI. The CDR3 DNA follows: TGTGCCAGCAGTGAAGCGCCCCCCGGGACAGGGAGCTCCTATAGTTCACCCCTCCACTTT. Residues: CASSEAPPGTGSSYSSPLHF.

The CDR3 DNA reads as TGTGCCAGTAGTATGGGCAGGGGAGGCACTGAAGCTTTCTTT. Translation gives CASSMGRGGTEAFF. The genes are TRBV19 and TRBJ1-1, with a weak D call TRBD1 (6 bases). Germline V gives CDR1 LNHDA, CDR2 SQIVND (reference sequence). V lost 3 bases to trimming and J lost 4 bases, with 12 bases between them. The CDR3 runs to 14 residues.

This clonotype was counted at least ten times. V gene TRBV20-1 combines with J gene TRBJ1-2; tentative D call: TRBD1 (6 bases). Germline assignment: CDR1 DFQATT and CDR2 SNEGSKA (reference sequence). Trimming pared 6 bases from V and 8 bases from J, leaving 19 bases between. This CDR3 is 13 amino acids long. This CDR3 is CSAHRPGTQGYTF. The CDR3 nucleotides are TGCAGTGCGCACCGCCCCGGGACACAAGGCTACACCTTC.

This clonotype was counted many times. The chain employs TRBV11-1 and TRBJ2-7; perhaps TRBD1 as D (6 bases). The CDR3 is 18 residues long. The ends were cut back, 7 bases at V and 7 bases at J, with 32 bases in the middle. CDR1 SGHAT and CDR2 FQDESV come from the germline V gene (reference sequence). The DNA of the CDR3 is TGTGCCAGCAACAAACTTCTATCAGGGGTTGGCCAGGCCATGGAGCAGTACTTC. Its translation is CASNKLLSGVGQAMEQYF.

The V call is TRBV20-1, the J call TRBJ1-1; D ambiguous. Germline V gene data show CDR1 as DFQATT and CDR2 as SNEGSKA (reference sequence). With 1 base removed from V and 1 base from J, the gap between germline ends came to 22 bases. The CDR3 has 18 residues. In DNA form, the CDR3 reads TGCAGTGCTAGAGGTACAGTGGCCAGACGGTTAAAGAACACTGAAGCTTTCTTT. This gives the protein CSARGTVARRLKNTEAFF.

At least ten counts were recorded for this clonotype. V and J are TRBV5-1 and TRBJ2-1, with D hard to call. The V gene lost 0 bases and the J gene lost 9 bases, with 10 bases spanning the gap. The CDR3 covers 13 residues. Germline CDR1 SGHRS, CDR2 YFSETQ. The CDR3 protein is CASSLEAAGEQFF. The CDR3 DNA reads TGCGCCAGCAGCTTGGAGGCGGCAGGTGAGCAGTTCTTC.

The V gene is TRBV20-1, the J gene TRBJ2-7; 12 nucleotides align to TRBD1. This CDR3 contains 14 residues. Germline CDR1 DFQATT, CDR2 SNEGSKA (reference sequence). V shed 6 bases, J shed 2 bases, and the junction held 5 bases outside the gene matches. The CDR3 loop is CSATGTGGTYEQYF. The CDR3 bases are TGCAGTGCCACCGGGACAGGGGGCACCTACGAGCAGTACTTC.

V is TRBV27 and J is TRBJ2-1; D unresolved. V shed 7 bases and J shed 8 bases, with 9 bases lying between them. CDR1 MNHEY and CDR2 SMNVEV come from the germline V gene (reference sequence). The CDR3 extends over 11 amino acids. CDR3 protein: CASNHGDEQFF. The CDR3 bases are TGTGCCAGCAATCATGGAGATGAGCAGTTCTTC.

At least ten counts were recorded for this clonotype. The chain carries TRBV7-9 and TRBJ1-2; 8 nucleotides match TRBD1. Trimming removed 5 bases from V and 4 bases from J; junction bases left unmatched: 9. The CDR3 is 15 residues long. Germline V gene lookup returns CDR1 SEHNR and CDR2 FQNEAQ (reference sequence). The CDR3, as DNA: TGTGCCAGCAGCCAAGATACTGGACAGGGCTATGGCTACACCTTC. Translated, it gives CASSQDTGQGYGYTF.

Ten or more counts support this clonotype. The CDR3 DNA reads TGTGCCAGCAGTGAAGGTTCGGGGACACGTGGCTACACCTTC. The encoded protein is CASSEGSGTRGYTF. The rearrangement uses TRBV2 and TRBJ1-2; TRBD1 is a possible D gene (6 bases). Germline V gene lookup returns CDR1 SNHLY and CDR2 FYNNEI. Trimming took 1 base from V and 7 from J, leaving 13 bases between them. The length of the CDR3 is 14 residues.